The rows below give T cell receptor beta chains drawn from one sample of a study of T cell changes during pregnancy in multiple sclerosis. TCRdb's copy holds only in-frame clones and misses some; the assay was immunoSEQ multiplex PCR. This table has about 89,000 clones, 90% to 95% appearing once. This sample comprised peripheral blood, obtained in the third trimester of pregnancy. These receptors came from a female donor with multiple sclerosis, enrolled in a pregnancy study. Both conserved end residues are part of each CDR3. Fields, in order: D gene, J gene, CDR3 length, clone size, V gene, CDR3 protein, CDR3 DNA. D genes are given only for firm matches. Not all rows give a size; the values are once, few, many and, for expanded clones, a class.

>.|TRBJ2-7|15|.|TRBV10-3
CAISERQGGHVEQYF
TGTGCCATCAGTGAAAGACAGGGAGGACATGTCGAGCAGTACTTC
>.|TRBJ2-1|13|.|TRBV9
CARPWERDNEQFF
TGTGCCCGGCCTTGGGAGCGGGACAATGAGCAGTTCTTC
>TRBD2|TRBJ2-1|16|once|TRBV5-6
CASSLGLAGSYNEQFF
TGTGCCAGCAGCTTGGGGCTAGCGGGCTCCTACAATGAGCAGTTCTTC
>TRBD2|TRBJ2-7|15|.|TRBV2
CASSETSGRAKEQYF
TGTGCCAGCAGTGAAACGAGCGGGAGGGCCAAGGAGCAGTACTTC
>TRBD1|TRBJ1-3|13|.|TRBV7-9
CASRGQGAYTIYF
TGTGCCAGCAGGGGACAGGGGGCATACACCATATATTTT
>.|TRBJ2-7|15|.|TRBV7-9
CASSPHEGVTAEQYF
TGTGCCAGCAGCCCACACGAAGGGGTTACGGCCGAGCAGTACTTC
>TRBD1|TRBJ1-4|15|.|TRBV9
CASSVGGQGPEKLFF
TGTGCCAGCAGCGTTGGTGGACAGGGCCCTGAAAAACTGTTTTTT
>TRBD1|TRBJ2-7|15|.|TRBV6-5
CASSHEGQGSYEQYF
TGTGCCAGCAGCCACGAGGGACAGGGGTCCTACGAGCAGTACTTC
>.|TRBJ2-7|15|.|TRBV25-1
CASSEWRGPYYEQYF
TGTGCCAGCAGTGAATGGCGGGGACCTTACTACGAGCAGTACTTC
>.|TRBJ2-5|15|.|TRBV5-4
CASSREGGTQETQYF
TGTGCCAGCAGCCGCGAGGGGGGGACCCAAGAGACCCAGTACTTC
>TRBD1|TRBJ1-5|16|.|TRBV28
CASIPRGLGSNQPQHF
TGTGCCAGCATTCCAAGGGGGCTAGGGAGCAATCAGCCCCAGCATTTT
>TRBD1|TRBJ1-5|13|.|TRBV6-1
CARGTGPLLAQHF
TGTGCCAGGGGGACAGGGCCGTTATTAGCCCAGCATTTT
>TRBD2|TRBJ2-3|16|.|TRBV9
CASSLRLAGSTDTQYF
TGTGCCAGCAGCCTTCGACTAGCGGGATCCACAGATACGCAGTATTTT
>TRBD2|TRBJ2-1|15|.|TRBV4-3
CASSQGTSGGNEQFF
TGCGCCAGCAGCCAAGGGACTAGCGGTGGAAATGAGCAGTTCTTC
>.|TRBJ2-7|13|.|TRBV5-6
CASSFGQLYEQYF
TGTGCCAGCAGCTTTGGACAGCTCTACGAGCAGTACTTC
>.|TRBJ2-1|15|.|TRBV30
CAWSGGTPGPDEQFF
TGTGCCTGGAGTGGCGGGACCCCTGGGCCCGATGAGCAGTTCTTC
>TRBD2|TRBJ2-6|17|.|TRBV27
CASSLLGLAGGANVLTF
TGTGCCAGCAGTTTATTAGGACTAGCTGGCGGGGCCAACGTCCTGACTTTC
>TRBD1|TRBJ1-2|15|.|TRBV28
CASSPWDSYDYGYTF
TGTGCCAGCAGTCCGTGGGACAGTTACGACTATGGCTACACCTTC
>.|TRBJ2-1|12|.|TRBV30
CAWSVLGGEQFF
TGTGCCTGGAGTGTACTCGGGGGTGAGCAGTTCTTC
>TRBD2|TRBJ2-1|18|once|TRBV19
CASSIMGLAGGPDNEQFF
TGTGCCAGTAGTATAATGGGACTAGCGGGAGGGCCGGACAATGAGCAGTTCTTC
>.|TRBJ1-1|13|.|TRBV19
CASIKRTGGEAFF
TGTGCCAGTATAAAACGGACCGGGGGGGAAGCTTTCTTT
>TRBD2|TRBJ2-7|15|.|TRBV27
CASSAGLAGSLEQYF
TGTGCCAGCAGTGCCGGACTAGCGGGATCTCTGGAGCAGTACTTC
>TRBD2|TRBJ2-7|12|.|TRBV11-2
CASSHLAGEQYF
TGTGCCAGCAGCCACCTAGCGGGGGAGCAGTACTTC
>TRBD1|TRBJ2-7|15|.|TRBV11-3
CASSSWGTGNGEQYF
TGTGCCAGCAGCTCTTGGGGGACAGGGAACGGCGAGCAGTACTTC
>TRBD2|TRBJ2-5|16|.|TRBV5-1
CASSSGLASSGETQYF
TGCGCCAGCAGCTCTGGACTAGCCTCAAGTGGAGAGACCCAGTACTTC
>.|TRBJ2-5|13|.|TRBV30
CAWSREYSVTQYF
TGTGCCTGGAGTCGGGAGTATTCGGTGACCCAGTACTTC
>.|TRBJ1-4|17|.|TRBV5-1
CASSSRGGALTNEKLFF
TGCGCCAGCAGCTCCCGGGGGGGGGCGCTTACTAATGAAAAACTGTTTTTT
>TRBD1|TRBJ1-5|15|.|TRBV30
CAWSLSGTGNQPQHF
TGTGCCTGGAGTCTATCCGGGACAGGTAATCAGCCCCAGCATTTT